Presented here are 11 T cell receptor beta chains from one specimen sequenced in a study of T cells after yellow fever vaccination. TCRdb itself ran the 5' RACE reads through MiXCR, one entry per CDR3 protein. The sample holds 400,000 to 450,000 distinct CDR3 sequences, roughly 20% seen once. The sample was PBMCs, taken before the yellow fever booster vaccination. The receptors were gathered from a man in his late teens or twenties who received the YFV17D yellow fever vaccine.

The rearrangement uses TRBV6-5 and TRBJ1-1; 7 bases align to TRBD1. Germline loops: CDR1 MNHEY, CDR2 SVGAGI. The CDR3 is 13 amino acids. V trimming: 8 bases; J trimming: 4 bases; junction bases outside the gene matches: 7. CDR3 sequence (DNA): TGTGCCAGCGCCGGCAGGGGGTCCACTGAAGCTTTCTTT. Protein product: CASAGRGSTEAFF.

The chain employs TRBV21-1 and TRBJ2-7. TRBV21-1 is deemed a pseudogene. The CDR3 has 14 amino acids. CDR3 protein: CASSTAAIPLEQYF. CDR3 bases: TGTGCCAGCAGCACAGCGGCAATCCCTCTAGAGCAGTACTTC.

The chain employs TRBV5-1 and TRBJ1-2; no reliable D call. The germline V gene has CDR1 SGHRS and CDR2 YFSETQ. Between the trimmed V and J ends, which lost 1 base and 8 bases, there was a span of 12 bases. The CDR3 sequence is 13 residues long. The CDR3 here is CASSLSGDRGYTF. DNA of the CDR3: TGCGCCAGCAGCTTGTCGGGAGATAGGGGCTACACCTTC. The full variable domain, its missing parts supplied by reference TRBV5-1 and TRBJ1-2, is KAGVTQTPRYLIKTRGQQVTLSCSPISGHRSVSWYQQTPGQGLQFLFEYFSETQRNKGNFPGRFSGRQFSNSRSEMNVSTLELGDSALYLCASSLSGDRGYTFGSGTRLTVV.

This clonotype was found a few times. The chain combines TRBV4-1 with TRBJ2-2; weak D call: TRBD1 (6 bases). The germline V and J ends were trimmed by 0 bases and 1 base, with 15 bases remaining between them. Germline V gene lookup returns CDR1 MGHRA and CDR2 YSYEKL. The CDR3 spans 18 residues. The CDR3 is CASSQDRGRDMNTGELFF. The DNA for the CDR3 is TGCGCCAGCAGCCAAGACAGGGGACGGGATATGAACACCGGGGAGCTGTTTTTT.

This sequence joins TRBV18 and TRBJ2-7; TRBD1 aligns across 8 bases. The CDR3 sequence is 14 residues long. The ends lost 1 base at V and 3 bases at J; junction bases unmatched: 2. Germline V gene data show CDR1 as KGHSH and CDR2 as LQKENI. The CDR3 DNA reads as TGTGCCAGCTCACCACAGGACAGGGTCTACGAGCAGTACTTC. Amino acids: CASSPQDRVYEQYF.

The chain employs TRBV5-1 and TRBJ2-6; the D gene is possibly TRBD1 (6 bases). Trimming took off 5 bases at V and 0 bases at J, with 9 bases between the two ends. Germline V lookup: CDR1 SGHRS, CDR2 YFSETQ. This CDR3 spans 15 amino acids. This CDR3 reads CASRIQGSGANVLTF. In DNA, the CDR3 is TGCGCCAGCAGGATACAGGGCTCTGGGGCCAACGTCCTGACTTTC.

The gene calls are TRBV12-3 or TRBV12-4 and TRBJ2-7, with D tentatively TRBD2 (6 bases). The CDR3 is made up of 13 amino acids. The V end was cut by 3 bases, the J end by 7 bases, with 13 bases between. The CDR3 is CASSFSTAGEQYF. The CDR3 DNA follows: TGTGCCAGCAGTTTCTCGACGGCGGGGGAGCAGTACTTC.

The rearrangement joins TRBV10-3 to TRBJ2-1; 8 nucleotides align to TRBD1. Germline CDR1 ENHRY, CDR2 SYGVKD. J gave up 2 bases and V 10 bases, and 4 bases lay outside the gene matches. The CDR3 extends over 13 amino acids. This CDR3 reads CASRGPTYNEQFF. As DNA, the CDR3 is TGTGCCAGCAGGGGGCCAACCTACAATGAGCAGTTCTTC.

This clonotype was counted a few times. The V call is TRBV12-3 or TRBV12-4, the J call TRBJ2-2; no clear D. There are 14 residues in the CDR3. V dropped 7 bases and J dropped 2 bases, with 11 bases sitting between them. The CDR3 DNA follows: TGTGCCAGCACTGTACAGATAAACACCGGGGAGCTGTTTTTT. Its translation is CASTVQINTGELFF.

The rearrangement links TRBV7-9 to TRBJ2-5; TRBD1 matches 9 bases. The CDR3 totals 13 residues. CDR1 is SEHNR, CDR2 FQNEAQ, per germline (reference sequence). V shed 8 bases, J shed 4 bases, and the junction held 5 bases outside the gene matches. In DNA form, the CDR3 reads TGTGCCAGCGGGGGACAGGGACTAGAGACCCAGTACTTC. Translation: CASGGQGLETQYF.

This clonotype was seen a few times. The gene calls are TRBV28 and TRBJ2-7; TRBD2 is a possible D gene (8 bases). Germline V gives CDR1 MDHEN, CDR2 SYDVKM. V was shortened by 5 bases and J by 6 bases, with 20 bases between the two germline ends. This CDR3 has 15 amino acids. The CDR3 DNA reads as TGTGCCAGCAGTGTAGCGGGACAGATGTTTTCCGAGCAGTACGTC. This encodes CASSVAGQMFSEQYV.